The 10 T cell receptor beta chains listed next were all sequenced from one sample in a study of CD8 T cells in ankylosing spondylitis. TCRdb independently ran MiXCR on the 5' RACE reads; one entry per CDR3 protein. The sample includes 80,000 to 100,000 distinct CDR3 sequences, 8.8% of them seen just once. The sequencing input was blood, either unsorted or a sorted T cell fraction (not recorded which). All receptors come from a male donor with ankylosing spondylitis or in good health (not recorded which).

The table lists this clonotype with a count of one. CDR3 DNA sequence: TGCAGTGGCACGCTCGGAGATACGCAGTATTTT. As protein: CSGTLGDTQYF. The rearrangement joins TRBV20-1 to TRBJ2-3, with D hard to call. The V end lost 7 bases, the J end lost 5 bases, and 10 bases lay between the germline ends. Per germline, CDR1 DFQATT and CDR2 SNEGSKA (reference sequence). The CDR3 loop spans 11 amino acids.

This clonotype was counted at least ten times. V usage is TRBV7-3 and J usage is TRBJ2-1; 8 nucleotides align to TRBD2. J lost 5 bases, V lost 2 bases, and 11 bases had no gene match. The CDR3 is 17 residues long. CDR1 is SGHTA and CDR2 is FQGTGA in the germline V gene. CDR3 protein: CASSLRASGFSHNEQFF. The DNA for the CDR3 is TGTGCCAGCAGCTTACGGGCTAGCGGGTTTTCCCACAATGAGCAGTTCTTC.

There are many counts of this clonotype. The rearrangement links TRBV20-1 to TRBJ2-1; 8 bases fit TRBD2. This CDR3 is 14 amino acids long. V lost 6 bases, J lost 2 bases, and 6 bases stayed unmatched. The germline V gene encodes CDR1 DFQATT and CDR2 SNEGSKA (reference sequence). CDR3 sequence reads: CSAPRAGAYNEQFF. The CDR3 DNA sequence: TGCAGTGCCCCCCGAGCGGGGGCCTACAATGAGCAGTTCTTC.

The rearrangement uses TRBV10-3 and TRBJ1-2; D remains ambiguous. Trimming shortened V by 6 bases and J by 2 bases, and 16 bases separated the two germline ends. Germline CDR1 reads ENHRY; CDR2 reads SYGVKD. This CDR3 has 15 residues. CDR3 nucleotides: TGTGCCATCAGAGGCGACACGGAGATAAACTATGGCTACACCTTC. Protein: CAIRGDTEINYGYTF.

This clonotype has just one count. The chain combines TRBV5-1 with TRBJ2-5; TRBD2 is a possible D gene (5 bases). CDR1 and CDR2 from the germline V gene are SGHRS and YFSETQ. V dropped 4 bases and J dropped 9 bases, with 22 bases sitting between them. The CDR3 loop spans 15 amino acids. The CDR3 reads CASSALGRREEAQYF. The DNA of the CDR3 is TGCGCCAGCAGCGCCCTCGGGCGTCGTGAGGAGGCCCAGTACTTC.

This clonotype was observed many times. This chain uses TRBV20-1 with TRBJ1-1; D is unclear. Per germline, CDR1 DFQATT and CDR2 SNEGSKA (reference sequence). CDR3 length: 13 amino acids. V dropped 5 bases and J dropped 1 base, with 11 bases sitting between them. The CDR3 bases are TGCAGTGCTCCCGCCACGGGGAACACTGAAGCTTTCTTT. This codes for CSAPATGNTEAFF.

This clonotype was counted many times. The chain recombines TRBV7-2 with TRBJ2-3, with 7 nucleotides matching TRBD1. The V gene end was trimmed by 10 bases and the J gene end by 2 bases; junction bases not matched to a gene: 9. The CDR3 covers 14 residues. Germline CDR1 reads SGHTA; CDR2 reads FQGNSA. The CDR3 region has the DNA TGTGCCACGGAAAAACAGGGGTACACAGATACGCAGTATTTT. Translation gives CATEKQGYTDTQYF. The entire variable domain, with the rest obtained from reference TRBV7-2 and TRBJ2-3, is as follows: GAGVSQSPSNKVTEKGKDVELRCDPISGHTALYWYRQSLGQGLEFLIYFQGNSAPDKSGLPSDRFSAERTGGSVSTLTIQRTQQEDSAVYLCATEKQGYTDTQYFGPGTRLTVL.

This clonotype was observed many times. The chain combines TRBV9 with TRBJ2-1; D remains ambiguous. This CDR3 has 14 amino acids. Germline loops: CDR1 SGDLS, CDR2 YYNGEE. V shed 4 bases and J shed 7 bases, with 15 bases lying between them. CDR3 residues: CASSPRAPRNEQFF. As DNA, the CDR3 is TGTGCCAGCAGCCCACGAGCCCCCCGGAATGAGCAGTTCTTC.

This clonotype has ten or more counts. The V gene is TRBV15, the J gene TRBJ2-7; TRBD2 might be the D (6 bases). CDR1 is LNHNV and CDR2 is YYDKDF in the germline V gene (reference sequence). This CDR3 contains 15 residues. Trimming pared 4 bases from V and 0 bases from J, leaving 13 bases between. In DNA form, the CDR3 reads TGTGCCACCAGCAAAGCCCGGGACTCCTCCTACGAGCAGTACTTC. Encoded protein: CATSKARDSSYEQYF.

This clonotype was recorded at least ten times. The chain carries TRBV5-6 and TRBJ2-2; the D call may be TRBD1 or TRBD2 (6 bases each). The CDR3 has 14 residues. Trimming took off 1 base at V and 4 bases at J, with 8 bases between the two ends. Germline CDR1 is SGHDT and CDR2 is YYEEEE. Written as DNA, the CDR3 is TGTGCCAGCAGCTTGCGGGGGCCCACCGGGGAGCTGTTTTTT. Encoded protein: CASSLRGPTGELFF. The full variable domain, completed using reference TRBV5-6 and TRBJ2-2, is DAGVTQSPTHLIKTRGQQVTLRCSPKSGHDTVSWYQQALGQGPQFIFQYYEEEERQRGNFPDRFSGHQFPNYSSELNVNALLLGDSALYLCASSLRGPTGELFFGEGSRLTVL.